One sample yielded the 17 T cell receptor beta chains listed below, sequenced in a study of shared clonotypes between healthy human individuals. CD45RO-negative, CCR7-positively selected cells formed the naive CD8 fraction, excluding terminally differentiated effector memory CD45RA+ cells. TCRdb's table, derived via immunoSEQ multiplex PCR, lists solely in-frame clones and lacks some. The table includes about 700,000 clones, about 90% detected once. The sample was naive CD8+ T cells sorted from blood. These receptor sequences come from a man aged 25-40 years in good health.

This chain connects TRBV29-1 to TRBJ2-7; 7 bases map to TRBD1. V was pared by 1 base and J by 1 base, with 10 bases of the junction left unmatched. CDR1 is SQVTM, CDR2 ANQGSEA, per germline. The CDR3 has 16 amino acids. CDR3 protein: CSVEGGRDRSSYEQYF. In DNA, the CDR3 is TGCAGCGTTGAAGGGGGCCGGGACAGAAGTTCCTACGAGCAGTACTTC.

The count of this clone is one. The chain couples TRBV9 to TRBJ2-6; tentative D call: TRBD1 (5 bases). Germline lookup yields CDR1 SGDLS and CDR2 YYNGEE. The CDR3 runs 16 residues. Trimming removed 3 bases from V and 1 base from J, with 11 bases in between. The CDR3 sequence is CASSAQGGSGANVLTF. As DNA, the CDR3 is TGTGCCAGCAGCGCTCAGGGTGGGTCTGGGGCCAACGTCCTGACTTTC. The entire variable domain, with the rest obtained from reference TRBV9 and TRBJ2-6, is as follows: DSGVTQTPKHLITATGQRVTLRCSPRSGDLSVYWYQQSLDQGLQFLIQYYNGEERAKGNILERFSAQQFPDLHSELNLSSLELGDSALYFCASSAQGGSGANVLTFGAGSRLTVL.

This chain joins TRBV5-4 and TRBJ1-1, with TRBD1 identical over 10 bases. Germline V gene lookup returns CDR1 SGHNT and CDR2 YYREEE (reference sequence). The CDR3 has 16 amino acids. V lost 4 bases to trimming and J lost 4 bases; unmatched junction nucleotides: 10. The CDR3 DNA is TGTGCCAGCAGCCTCGGGACAGGGGTCTTCGGCACTGAAGCTTTCTTT. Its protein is CASSLGTGVFGTEAFF. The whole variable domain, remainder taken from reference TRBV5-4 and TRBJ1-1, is ETGVTQSPTHLIKTRGQQVTLRCSSQSGHNTVSWYQQALGQGPQFIFQYYREEENGRGNFPPRFSGLQFPNYSSELNVNALELDDSALYLCASSLGTGVFGTEAFFGQGTRLTVV.

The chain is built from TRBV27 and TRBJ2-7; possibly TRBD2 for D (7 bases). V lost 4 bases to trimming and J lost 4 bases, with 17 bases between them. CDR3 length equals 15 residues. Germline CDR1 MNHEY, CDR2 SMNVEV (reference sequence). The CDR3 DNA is TGTGCCAGCAGTTACTTTGCTAGCGGACAGTACGAGCAGTACTTC. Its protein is CASSYFASGQYEQYF.

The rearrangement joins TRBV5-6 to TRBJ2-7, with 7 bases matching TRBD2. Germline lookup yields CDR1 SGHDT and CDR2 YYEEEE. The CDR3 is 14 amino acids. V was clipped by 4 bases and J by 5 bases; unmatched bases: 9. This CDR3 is CASSGRGLPNEQYF. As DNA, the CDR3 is TGTGCCAGCAGCGGGCGGGGACTACCAAACGAGCAGTACTTC.

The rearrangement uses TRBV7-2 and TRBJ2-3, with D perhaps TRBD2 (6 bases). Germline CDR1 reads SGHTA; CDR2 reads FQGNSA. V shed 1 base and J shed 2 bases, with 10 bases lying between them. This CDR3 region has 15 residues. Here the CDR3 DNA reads TGTGCCAGCAGCTTAGTTTCGGGAGTCACAGATACGCAGTATTTT. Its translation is CASSLVSGVTDTQYF.

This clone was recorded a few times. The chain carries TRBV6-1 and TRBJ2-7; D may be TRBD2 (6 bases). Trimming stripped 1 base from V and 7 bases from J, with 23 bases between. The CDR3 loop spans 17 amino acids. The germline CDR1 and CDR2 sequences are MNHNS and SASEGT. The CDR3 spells CASSEGDDWTEGWEQYF. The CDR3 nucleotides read TGTGCCAGCAGTGAAGGAGATGATTGGACGGAGGGATGGGAGCAGTACTTC.

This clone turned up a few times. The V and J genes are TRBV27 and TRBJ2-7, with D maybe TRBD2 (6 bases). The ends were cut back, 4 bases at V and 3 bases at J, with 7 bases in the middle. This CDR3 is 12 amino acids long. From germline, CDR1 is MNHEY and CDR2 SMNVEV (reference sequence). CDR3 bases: TGTGCCAGCAGTTCGGGGGACTACGAGCAGTACTTC. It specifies CASSSGDYEQYF.

CDR3 sequence: CASSKEGVVKLFF. CDR3 DNA sequence: TGTGCCAGCAGCAAGGAAGGGGTAGTTAAACTGTTTTTT. The V and J genes are TRBV7-9 and TRBJ1-4; possible D gene TRBD1, 5 bases. Germline V gives CDR1 SEHNR, CDR2 FQNEAQ (reference sequence). The germline V and J ends were trimmed by 5 bases and 11 bases, with 15 bases remaining between them. The CDR3 consists of 13 residues. The complete variable domain, with remaining parts taken from reference TRBV7-9 and TRBJ1-4, reads DTGVSQNPRHKITKRGQNVTFRCDPISEHNRLYWYRQTLGQGPEFLTYFQNEAQLEKSRLLSDRFSAERPKGSFSTLEIQRTEQGDSAMYLCASSKEGVVKLFFGSGTQLSVL.

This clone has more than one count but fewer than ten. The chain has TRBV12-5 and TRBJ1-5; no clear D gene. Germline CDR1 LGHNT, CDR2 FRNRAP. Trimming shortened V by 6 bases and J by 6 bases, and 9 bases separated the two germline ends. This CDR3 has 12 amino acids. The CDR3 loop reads CASGTGSQPQHF. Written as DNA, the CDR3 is TGTGCTAGTGGCACTGGTAGTCAGCCCCAGCATTTT.

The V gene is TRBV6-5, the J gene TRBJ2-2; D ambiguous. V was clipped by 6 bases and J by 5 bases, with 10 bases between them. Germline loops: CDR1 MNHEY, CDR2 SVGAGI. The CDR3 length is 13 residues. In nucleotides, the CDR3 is TGTGCCAGCAGATCCCCGGAAACCGGGGAGCTGTTTTTT. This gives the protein CASRSPETGELFF.

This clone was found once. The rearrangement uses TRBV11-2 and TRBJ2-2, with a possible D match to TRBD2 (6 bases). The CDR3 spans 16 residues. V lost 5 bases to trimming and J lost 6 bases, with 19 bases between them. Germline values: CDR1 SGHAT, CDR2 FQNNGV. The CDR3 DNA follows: TGTGCCAGCAGCATTAGCGTTCGACTAGTCTCCGGGGAGCTGTTTTTT. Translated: CASSISVRLVSGELFF.

CDR3 in amino acids: CASGPTQTDTQYF. For the CDR3, the DNA is TGTGCCAGCGGCCCTACGCAAACAGATACGCAGTATTTT. This chain connects TRBV13 to TRBJ2-3; D is uncertain. The CDR3 loop spans 13 amino acids. The V gene lost 8 bases and the J gene lost 3 bases, with 12 bases spanning the gap. The V gene's germline CDR1 is PRHDT and CDR2 FYEKMQ (reference sequence).

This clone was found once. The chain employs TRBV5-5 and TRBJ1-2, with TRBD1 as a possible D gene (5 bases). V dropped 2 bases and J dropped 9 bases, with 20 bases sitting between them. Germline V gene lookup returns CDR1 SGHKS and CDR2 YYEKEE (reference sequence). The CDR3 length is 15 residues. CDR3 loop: CASSFVGEVSVSYTF. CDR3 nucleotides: TGTGCCAGCAGCTTTGTGGGGGAAGTATCGGTTAGCTACACCTTC.

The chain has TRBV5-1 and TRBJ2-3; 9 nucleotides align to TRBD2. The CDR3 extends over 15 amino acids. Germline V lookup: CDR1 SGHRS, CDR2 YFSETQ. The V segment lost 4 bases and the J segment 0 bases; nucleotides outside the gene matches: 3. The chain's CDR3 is CASSLAGPSTDTQYF. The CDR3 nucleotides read TGCGCCAGCAGCCTAGCGGGACCTAGCACAGATACGCAGTATTTT.

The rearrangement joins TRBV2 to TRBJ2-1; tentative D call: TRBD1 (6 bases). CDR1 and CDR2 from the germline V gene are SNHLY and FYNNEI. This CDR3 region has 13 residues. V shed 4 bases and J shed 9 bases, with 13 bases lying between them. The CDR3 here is CASSGPTGREQFF. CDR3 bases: TGTGCCAGCAGTGGCCCCACAGGGCGTGAGCAGTTCTTC.

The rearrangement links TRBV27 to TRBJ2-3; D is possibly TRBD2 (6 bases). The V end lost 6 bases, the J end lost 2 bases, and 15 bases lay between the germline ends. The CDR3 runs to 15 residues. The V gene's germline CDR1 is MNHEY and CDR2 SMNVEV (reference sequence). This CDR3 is CASSPGTHFTDTQYF. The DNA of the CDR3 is TGTGCCAGCAGCCCCGGGACTCACTTCACAGATACGCAGTATTTT.